A selection of T cell receptor beta chains follows, all from one sample in a study of radiotherapy plus CTLA-4 blockade in lung cancer. The assay was immunoSEQ multiplex PCR, and TCRdb's table has in-frame clones only and misses some. The sample lists tens of thousands of clones; roughly four fifths were seen once. This specimen consisted of peripheral blood, obtained from a patient treated with radiotherapy plus ipilimumab. Receptors originate from a human donor with non-small cell lung cancer whose response to radiotherapy plus ipilimumab could not be evaluated. Both conserved end residues are part of each CDR3. The D gene is left open where the match is weak. Expanded clones get a size class; other rows say once, few or many, or leave the size out.

CDR3aa: CASSVGGSPSYNEQFF; CDR3nt: TGTGCCAGCAGCGTAGGCGGGAGTCCGTCCTACAATGAGCAGTTCTTC; v_gene: TRBV9; j_gene: TRBJ2-1; abundance: NA; d_gene: TRBD2
CDR3aa: CASSPGTGATTEAFF; CDR3nt: TGTGCCAGCAGCCCAGGGACAGGGGCCACCACTGAAGCTTTCTTT; v_gene: TRBV7-6; j_gene: TRBJ1-1; abundance: NA; d_gene: TRBD1
CDR3aa: CACRGPHEQYF; CDR3nt: TGTGCCTGCAGGGGGCCACACGAGCAGTACTTC; v_gene: TRBV30; j_gene: TRBJ2-7; abundance: NA; d_gene: TRBD1
CDR3aa: CASSVVPGGPGGEQFF; CDR3nt: TGTGCCAGCAGCGTAGTACCGGGAGGGCCCGGTGGGGAGCAGTTCTTC; v_gene: TRBV9; j_gene: TRBJ2-1; abundance: few; d_gene: TRBD2
CDR3aa: CAISDGRGAYGYTF; CDR3nt: TGTGCCATCAGTGACGGCAGGGGAGCCTATGGCTACACCTTC; v_gene: TRBV10-3; j_gene: TRBJ1-2; abundance: NA; d_gene: NA
CDR3aa: CASSSDPTQEAFF; CDR3nt: TGTGCCAGCAGTTCCGATCCGACACAGGAAGCTTTCTTT; v_gene: TRBV28; j_gene: TRBJ1-1; abundance: NA; d_gene: NA
CDR3aa: CASSQDVGGNSPLHF; CDR3nt: TGCGCCAGCAGCCAAGATGTGGGAGGCAATTCACCCCTCCACTTT; v_gene: TRBV4-1; j_gene: TRBJ1-6; abundance: NA; d_gene: NA
CDR3aa: CARGGTGYEQFF; CDR3nt: TGTGCCAGGGGGGGGACAGGGTATGAGCAGTTCTTC; v_gene: TRBV2; j_gene: TRBJ2-1; abundance: NA; d_gene: TRBD1
CDR3aa: CASSHRAVAGGQETQYF; CDR3nt: TGTGCCAGCAGCCATCGGGCCGTAGCGGGAGGGCAAGAGACCCAGTACTTC; v_gene: TRBV25-1; j_gene: TRBJ2-5; abundance: NA; d_gene: TRBD2
CDR3aa: CASRPRQGPYEQYF; CDR3nt: TGTGCCAGCAGACCTCGACAGGGGCCATACGAGCAGTACTTC; v_gene: TRBV28; j_gene: TRBJ2-7; abundance: NA; d_gene: TRBD1
CDR3aa: CASSSVTGELFF; CDR3nt: TGTGCCAGCAGCTCAGTCACCGGGGAGCTGTTTTTT; v_gene: TRBV6-5; j_gene: TRBJ2-2; abundance: NA; d_gene: NA
CDR3aa: CASSIGTGRSYEQYF; CDR3nt: TGTGCCAGTAGTATCGGGACAGGGCGTTCCTACGAGCAGTACTTC; v_gene: TRBV19; j_gene: TRBJ2-7; abundance: NA; d_gene: TRBD1
CDR3aa: CASSSGLAGVGEQFF; CDR3nt: TGTGCCAGCAGCTCGGGACTAGCGGGAGTTGGTGAGCAGTTCTTC; v_gene: TRBV7-2; j_gene: TRBJ2-1; abundance: NA; d_gene: TRBD2
CDR3aa: CASSLAGGLQGNGEKLFF; CDR3nt: TGCGCCAGCAGCTTGGCCGGGGGTCTTCAGGGCAATGGTGAAAAACTGTTTTTT; v_gene: TRBV5-1; j_gene: TRBJ1-4; abundance: NA; d_gene: NA
CDR3aa: CASSQAETAYEQYF; CDR3nt: TGCGCCAGCAGCCAAGCTGAGACAGCCTACGAGCAGTACTTC; v_gene: TRBV4-1; j_gene: TRBJ2-7; abundance: NA; d_gene: NA
CDR3aa: CASSARDKYQETQYF; CDR3nt: TGTGCCAGCAGTGCTCGGGACAAGTACCAAGAGACCCAGTACTTC; v_gene: TRBV28; j_gene: TRBJ2-5; abundance: NA; d_gene: NA
CDR3aa: CASSLDYSTGIQETQYF; CDR3nt: TGCGCCAGCAGCTTGGATTATTCGACAGGCATCCAAGAGACCCAGTACTTC; v_gene: TRBV5-1; j_gene: TRBJ2-5; abundance: NA; d_gene: NA
CDR3aa: CATGMGLASSEQYF; CDR3nt: TGTGCCACTGGAATGGGACTAGCTTCGTCCGAGCAGTACTTC; v_gene: TRBV6-6; j_gene: TRBJ2-7; abundance: NA; d_gene: TRBD2
CDR3aa: CASKNRGLLMNTEAFF; CDR3nt: TGTGCCAGCAAGAACAGGGGGCTCCTGATGAACACTGAAGCTTTCTTT; v_gene: TRBV27; j_gene: TRBJ1-1; abundance: NA; d_gene: TRBD1
CDR3aa: CASSLTGTSGRLNEQFF; CDR3nt: TGTGCCAGCAGCTTGACCGGGACTAGCGGGAGACTCAATGAGCAGTTCTTC; v_gene: TRBV7-2; j_gene: TRBJ2-1; abundance: few; d_gene: TRBD2
CDR3aa: CASSPDRYYGYTF; CDR3nt: TGTGCCAGCTCACCGGACAGATACTATGGCTACACCTTC; v_gene: TRBV18; j_gene: TRBJ1-2; abundance: NA; d_gene: NA
CDR3aa: CASSFQGANYGYTF; CDR3nt: TGTGCCAGCAGCTTTCAGGGGGCTAACTATGGCTACACCTTC; v_gene: TRBV7-9; j_gene: TRBJ1-2; abundance: NA; d_gene: TRBD1